Shown below are 16 T cell receptor beta chains from a single sample sequenced in a study of early T cells in non-severe SARS-CoV-2 infection. TCRdb redid the calling of the 5' RACE reads with MiXCR, one entry per CDR3 protein. Here the sample spans 86,000 or so distinct CDR3 sequences, around 15% being singletons. Sequencing was performed on whole blood. All receptors derive from an adult who was a healthcare worker with PCR-confirmed SARS-CoV-2 infection or an uninfected control (not recorded which).

The CDR3 sequence: CASSLEIAPQETQYF. The DNA of the CDR3 is TGCGCCAGCAGCTTGGAGATAGCCCCCCAAGAGACCCAGTACTTC. The genes are TRBV5-1 and TRBJ2-5; D remains unclear. CDR1 is SGHRS, CDR2 YFSETQ, per germline. There are 15 residues in the CDR3. V lost 0 bases and J 1 base, leaving 10 bases between the germline ends.

In this sample, this clonotype turned up many times. The J gene is TRBJ1-4, the V gene TRBV2, with D maybe TRBD1 (5 bases). The CDR3 sequence is 16 residues long. Germline V lookup: CDR1 SNHLY, CDR2 FYNNEI. V was cut by 4 bases and J by 8 bases, with 20 bases left in between. For the CDR3, the DNA is TGTGCCAGCAGTGTGAGGACACAGAGTGCGGGAGAAAAACTGTTTTTT. It translates to CASSVRTQSAGEKLFF.

The chain uses TRBV20-1 and TRBJ1-1; 9 nucleotides match TRBD1. The V and J ends lost 6 bases and 1 base, in that order; junction bases with no gene match: 9. The CDR3 is 15 residues long. Germline V gene lookup returns CDR1 DFQATT and CDR2 SNEGSKA (reference sequence). CDR3 DNA: TGCAGTGCGCATAACAGGGGGCTACCGAACACTGAAGCTTTCTTT. It translates to CSAHNRGLPNTEAFF.

The V and J genes are TRBV2 and TRBJ2-1; TRBD2 is a possible D gene (7 bases). The CDR3 spans 13 residues. The germline CDR1 and CDR2 sequences are SNHLY and FYNNEI. With 8 bases removed from V and 10 bases from J, the gap between germline ends came to 18 bases. CDR3 nucleotide sequence: TGTGCCAGCGGGGGGGCTCGAAGCGGCGAGCAGTTCTTC. This translates into CASGGARSGEQFF.

This clonotype came up many times. The chain uses TRBV20-1 and TRBJ2-5; no firm D call. V lost 1 base to trimming and J lost 2 bases, with 23 bases between them. Germline V lookup: CDR1 DFQATT, CDR2 SNEGSKA (reference sequence). The CDR3 is 18 amino acids. The CDR3 sequence: CSARGSWTPLAFQETQYF. In DNA, the CDR3 is TGCAGTGCTAGAGGTTCCTGGACCCCTCTCGCTTTTCAAGAGACCCAGTACTTC.

This clonotype has a handful of counts. V usage is TRBV5-4 and J usage is TRBJ2-1; D unclear. V shed 3 bases and J shed 8 bases, with 12 bases lying between them. The germline V gene encodes CDR1 SGHNT and CDR2 YYREEE (reference sequence). The CDR3 loop spans 13 amino acids. The CDR3 loop reads CASSSVLGYEQFF. CDR3 nucleotides: TGTGCCAGCAGCTCGGTACTGGGGTATGAGCAGTTCTTC.

This clonotype appeared a few times. J is TRBJ2-3 and V is TRBV6-5, with 12 bases identical to TRBD2. Trimming cost V 5 bases and J 5 bases; bases outside gene matches: 5. Germline lookup yields CDR1 MNHEY and CDR2 SVGAGI. The CDR3 has 15 residues. Here the CDR3 reads CASSLAGGREDTQYF. CDR3 DNA sequence: TGTGCCAGCAGTCTAGCGGGGGGGCGGGAAGATACGCAGTATTTT.

The CDR3 DNA sequence: TGTGCCAGCAGCCCCAGGGACGGGGGAATTAATGAGCAGTTCTTC. It translates to CASSPRDGGINEQFF. V gene TRBV7-2 combines with J gene TRBJ2-1; D may be TRBD2 (6 bases). CDR1 SGHTA and CDR2 FQGNSA come from the germline V gene. The ends were cut back, 5 bases at V and 7 bases at J, with 18 bases in the middle. The CDR3 runs to 15 residues.

This clonotype showed up just a few times. This rearrangement joins TRBV6-5 to TRBJ1-6; a weak D match, TRBD1 (6 bases). CDR3 size: 17 residues. The germline V and J ends were trimmed by 2 bases and 8 bases, with 19 bases remaining between them. CDR1 and CDR2 (germline): MNHEY, SVGAGI. The CDR3 DNA is TGTGCCAGCAGTTACACCGGACTAGGGGGAGCTTATTCACCCCTCCACTTT. Its translation is CASSYTGLGGAYSPLHF.

This clonotype was picked up a small number of times. The chain employs TRBV2 and TRBJ2-7, with 7 bases aligning to TRBD1. The CDR3 consists of 11 residues. The junction had 3 bases not matched to a gene; V was cut back by 10 bases and J by 3 bases. Germline V CDR1 and CDR2: SNHLY, FYNNEI. CDR3 loop: CAIRQGYEQYF. The CDR3 bases are TGTGCCATAAGACAGGGCTACGAGCAGTACTTC. The full variable domain, in which reference TRBV2 and TRBJ2-7 provide the parts outside the CDR3, is EPEVTQTPSHQVTQMGQEVILRCVPISNHLYFYWYRQILGQKVEFLVSFYNNEISEKSEIFDDQFSVERPDGSNFTLKIRSTKLEDSAMYFCAIRQGYEQYFGPGTRLTVT.

Note on this clonotype: A read error may produce the germline difference seen at one junction end. The chain links TRBV5-8 to TRBJ2-7; 12 positions agree with TRBD1. CDR1 is SGHTS and CDR2 is YDEGEE in the germline V gene. The CDR3 spans 12 residues. The CDR3 DNA reads as TGTGCCAGCAGCGTCACCGGGACAGGGGGCCCCTTC. It codes for CASSVTGTGGPF.

This clonotype has just a few counts. The genes are TRBV5-5 and TRBJ2-5; TRBD1 is a possible D gene (6 bases). V was cut by 0 bases and J by 5 bases, with 11 bases left in between. CDR1 and CDR2 (germline): SGHKS, YYEKEE (reference sequence). The CDR3 contains 14 residues. In DNA, the CDR3 is TGTGCCAGCAGCTTGGGGGTAGGGGGTGAGACCCAGTACTTC. Translation: CASSLGVGGETQYF.

This clonotype was observed a handful of times. The chain combines TRBV20-1 with TRBJ2-5; 13 bases are a match to TRBD2. The CDR3 consists of 18 residues. CDR1 and CDR2 from the germline V gene are DFQATT and SNEGSKA (reference sequence). J lost 2 bases, V lost 5 bases, and 14 bases had no gene match. CDR3 in DNA: TGCAGTGCTCTACTAGCGGGAGGGCCGGTAGTGTGGCAAGAGACCCAGTACTTC. Translating it yields CSALLAGGPVVWQETQYF.

The chain has TRBV5-1 and TRBJ2-7; D remains unclear. Germline V gene lookup returns CDR1 SGHRS and CDR2 YFSETQ. The CDR3 contains 14 residues. V was clipped by 1 base and J by 2 bases, with 10 bases between them. CDR3 loop: CASSLSGSAYEQYF. In DNA, the CDR3 is TGCGCCAGCAGCTTGAGTGGCAGCGCCTACGAGCAGTACTTC.

This clonotype was observed at least ten times. V and J are TRBV18 and TRBJ1-5; D gene ambiguous. V lost 2 bases, J lost 1 base, and 6 bases lay in between. Germline V gene lookup returns CDR1 KGHSH and CDR2 LQKENI. The CDR3 spans 14 residues. For the CDR3, the DNA is TGTGCCAGCTCACCAAGACGGAGCAATCAGCCCCAGCATTTT. Translation gives CASSPRRSNQPQHF. Using reference TRBV18 and TRBJ1-5 for the parts outside the CDR3, the full variable domain is NAGVMQNPRHLVRRRGQEARLRCSPMKGHSHVYWYRQLPEEGLKFMVYLQKENIIDESGMPKERFSAEFPKEGPSILRIQQVVRGDSAAYFCASSPRRSNQPQHFGDGTRLSIL.

This clonotype was detected only a few times. The CDR3, as DNA: TGTGCCAGTAGTATTCCCAGAGCCGAGCAGTACTTC. This codes for CASSIPRAEQYF. The rearrangement links TRBV19 to TRBJ2-7, with D unresolved. V was pared by 3 bases and J by 6 bases, with 9 bases between. The CDR3 contains 12 residues. Germline-derived CDR1 and CDR2 are LNHDA and SQIVND (reference sequence).